The present T cell receptor (beta chain) was sequenced within a study of cytomegalovirus exposure and HLA in healthy donors. The table lists this clone with a few counts. The PCR contained 60 Vbeta and 13 Jbeta primers. Using immunoSEQ multiplex PCR, the repertoire was profiled, and TCRdb retains in-frame clones only, with some absent. The repertoire includes about 180,000 clones, approximately 81% of them detected once, and 1% sits in the top ten. The V gene's germline CDR1 is MNHEY and CDR2 SVGAGI. The CDR3 runs to 15 residues. Between the trimmed V and J ends, which lost 4 bases and 7 bases, there was a span of 17 bases.

This receptor was taken from a boy younger than 10 in good health and CMV-seronegative. Sequenced input: PBMCs. The chain combines TRBV6-5 with TRBJ1-3; D is possibly TRBD1 (5 bases). The CDR3: CASSSPGGLGNTIYF. CDR3 in DNA: TGTGCCAGCAGTTCCCCGGGGGGTCTAGGCAACACCATATATTTT.